The sequence of this T cell receptor (beta chain) was determined in a study of CXCR3-negative and CXCR3-positive naive CD8 T cells. Points from the study as a whole: With respect to TRBV-TRBJ usage, naive CXCR3-negative and CXCR3-positive cells were similar; memory differed. CXCR3-positive naive cells carried more hydrophobic TRB CDR3s than CXCR3-negative naive cells did.

Germline-derived CDR1 and CDR2 are SGDLS and YYNGEE. The CDR3 is made up of 13 amino acids. Naive CD8+ T cells displayed a CD45RO-CCR7+CD27+CD95- phenotype. All TRB cDNA libraries came from 5' RACE performed with UMI labels. TCRdb derives one entry per CDR3 protein from the 5' RACE reads, leaving out DNA. The sample includes some 140,000 distinct CDR3 sequences. Notes on this clonotype: Its specificity is not known.

The sequence came from a human donor in good health. Some clones in this sample may be carry-over from other donors' samples. Input material: naive CXCR3+ CD8+ T cells from blood. Subset meaning: CD45RO-CCR7+CD27+CD95- naive CD8+ T cells expressing CXCR3 (TNR3+). V usage is TRBV9 and J usage is TRBJ1-5; TCRdb selects TRBD1, and the lack of DNA leaves this call unchecked. CDR3: CASGRGSNQPQHF.